This T cell receptor (beta chain) was recovered during a study of early T cells in non-severe SARS-CoV-2 infection. This clonotype was recorded at least ten times. One entry per CDR3 protein results from TCRdb running MiXCR on the 5' RACE reads. The table records under 25,000 distinct CDR3 sequences, about 4% of them present only once. Germline trimming cut 7 bases from V and 1 base from J; bases unmatched to any gene: 4. Germline CDR1 and CDR2: SGHRS and YFSETQ. CDR3 length: 13 amino acids. The sample consisted of whole blood. The chain links TRBV5-1 to TRBJ2-7, with 8 nucleotides matching TRBD1. The receptor's source is an adult who was a healthcare worker with PCR-confirmed SARS-CoV-2 infection or an uninfected control (not recorded which). The CDR3 region has the DNA TGCGCCAGCGCAGGGGGCAATTCCTACGAGCAGTACTTC. Protein sequence: CASAGGNSYEQYF.